These 6 T cell receptor beta chains were all obtained from the same sample, sequenced in a study of vaccination and CD4 T cells after COVID-19 (dated by TCRdb to 2021 to 2024). Antigens of these TCRs are unknown. Preparation of the library involved PCR. This sample was sequenced with an Illumina iSeq 100. DNA from cultured CD4+ T cells was subjected to TCR sequencing with the Oncomine TCR Beta short-read assay at the Johns Hopkins FTIC core. TCRdb reanalyzed the raw reads on its own, using fastp at Q25 for trimming and MiXCR for clone calling, and kept in-frame beta chains. Every CDR3 protein is listed once, alongside the most common genes and DNA of its rows. The sample table contains some 1,400 distinct CDR3 sequences; only one count was recorded for approximately 12% of them. The leading ten clones occupy 8% to 10% of the sample. The treatment or condition label of this sample denotes: approximately nine-day PBMC culture with coronavirus spike peptide pools or control peptides (ViraFEST assay). CD4+ T cells from unexposed donors were collected before the COVID-19 pandemic (2011-2018).

The sample was CD4+ T cells from blood, cultured in vitro. These receptors all stem from a human donor in good health.

The V call is TRBV20-1, the J call TRBJ2-3; TRBD2 agrees at 9 bases. V lost 4 bases and J lost 2; bases outside the gene matches: 7. Germline CDR1 is DFQATT and CDR2 is SNEGSKA (reference sequence). CDR3 size: 15 residues. CDR3 region: CSATSGGPFTDTQYF. The CDR3 nucleotides are TGCAGTGCTACAAGCGGGGGGCCTTTCACAGATACGCAGTATTTT.

This clonotype was seen a handful of times. The gene calls are TRBV28 and TRBJ1-3; 10 bases fit TRBD1. The J segment lost 0 bases and the V segment lost 5 bases, leaving 7 bases of the junction unmatched. Per the germline V gene, CDR1 is MDHEN and CDR2 is SYDVKM. CDR3 size: 17 residues. CDR3 nucleotide sequence: TGTGCCAGCAGTCCCGGGGACAGGGGAAGCTCTGGAAACACCATATATTTT. Encoded protein: CASSPGDRGSSGNTIYF.

With respect to this clonotype: Possible read error: a much larger clone is one base away. The chain joins TRBV27 to TRBJ2-7, with D perhaps TRBD1 (6 bases). This CDR3 contains 15 residues. Trimming stripped 5 bases from V and 3 bases from J, with 17 bases between. Germline V gene sequence: CDR1 MNHEY, CDR2 SMNVEV (reference sequence). CDR3 sequence reads: CASSPGGQLIYEQYF. Written as DNA, the CDR3 is TGTGCCAGCAGTCCAGGAGGACAGCTCATCTACGAGCAGTACTTC.

This clonotype is classed as medium-sized. This chain links TRBV19 with TRBJ1-5; the D is unclear. The germline V and J ends were trimmed by 5 bases and 5 bases, with 19 bases remaining between them. Germline V gene lookup returns CDR1 LNHDA and CDR2 SQIVND (reference sequence). This CDR3 region has 16 residues. DNA for the CDR3: TGTGCCAGTAGTTCCTGGACGGGGTATGATCATCAGCCCCAGCATTTT. Residues: CASSSWTGYDHQPQHF.

This clonotype has just a few counts. The V gene is TRBV6-5, the J gene TRBJ2-1, with unresolved D. This CDR3 comprises 15 residues. The germline gives CDR1 MNHEY, CDR2 SVGAGI. Trimming cost V 4 bases and J 5 bases, with 15 bases left between them. CDR3 sequence: CASSSVDSRHNEQFF. In DNA, the CDR3 is TGTGCCAGCAGTTCCGTCGATTCCCGTCACAATGAGCAGTTCTTC.

By proportion, this clonotype is large. The chain employs TRBV2 and TRBJ1-1; no reliable D call. The CDR3 loop spans 12 amino acids. In germline, CDR1 is SNHLY, CDR2 FYNNEI. V lost 1 base and J 7 bases, leaving 7 bases between the germline ends. CDR3 sequence: CASSEVKIEAFF. The CDR3 DNA sequence: TGTGCCAGCAGTGAAGTTAAGATTGAAGCTTTCTTT. The whole variable domain, remainder taken from reference TRBV2 and TRBJ1-1, is EPEVTQTPSHQVTQMGQEVILRCVPISNHLYFYWYRQILGQKVEFLVSFYNNEISEKSEIFDDQFSVERPDGSNFTLKIRSTKLEDSAMYFCASSEVKIEAFFGQGTRLTVV.